This TCR beta chain was sequenced in a study of graft-versus-host responses after intestinal transplantation. As for the study in general: Grafts that recipients had were multivisceral, liver-intestinal, or isolated intestinal transplants. Recipients across the board were started on anti-thymocyte globulin induction, then kept on tacrolimus and steroids for roughly 3 years. Study-wide results and caveats: Within the allografts of patients who had graft-donor T cell macrochimerism, graft-versus-host to host-versus-graft clonal ratios were high. Investigators detected GvH clones in recipient marrow, with some emerging earlier in ileum or blood.

Sequenced by immunoSEQ multiplex PCR; TCRdb stores in-frame clones only, minus some. The table has 65,000 to 90,000 clones, approximately 88% seen once. CDR3 length: 14 residues. The V segment lost 4 bases and the J segment 4 bases; nucleotides outside the gene matches: 5. CDR1 is SGHRS and CDR2 is YFSETQ in the germline V gene. Of note for this clone: Its antigen is unknown.

The receptor was isolated from a human donor who received an intestinal transplant. This sequence joins TRBV5-1 and TRBJ2-7; TRBD1 matches 10 bases. Sequences were derived from unstimulated CD8+ T cells sorted from spleen or lymph node cells, sampled before intestinal transplant. The CDR3 sequence is CASSLRDRGYEQYF. The CDR3 DNA is TGCGCCAGCAGCCTCCGGGACAGGGGATACGAGCAGTACTTC.